A single sample gave rise to the 26 T cell receptor beta chains below, sequenced in a study of blood T cell repertoires in COVID-19. This table comes from immunoSEQ multiplex PCR, and its TCRdb copy is limited to in-frame clones, with some not included. This table has over 90,000 clones, just under 85% appearing once. Sequenced sample: peripheral blood. The receptor set was obtained from a man aged 40-55 years with active or convalescent COVID-19.

This clone has a single count. This sequence joins TRBV15 and TRBJ1-6; no definite D call. This CDR3 has 12 amino acids. The germline CDR1 and CDR2 sequences are LNHNV and YYDKDF (reference sequence). The V and J ends lost 1 base and 7 bases respectively, with 2 bases between them. In DNA form, the CDR3 reads TGTGCCACCAGCAGAGTAAATTCACCCCTCCACTTT. As protein: CATSRVNSPLHF.

V usage is TRBV14 and J usage is TRBJ2-1; unclear D gene. Germline V gives CDR1 SGHDN, CDR2 FVKESK. The CDR3 covers 16 residues. Between the trimmed V and J ends, which lost 3 bases and 6 bases, there was a span of 18 bases. The CDR3 reads CASSHLDVTSTNEQFF. CDR3 sequence (DNA): TGTGCCAGCAGCCACCTAGACGTCACCAGCACCAATGAGCAGTTCTTC.

This chain connects TRBV6-1 to TRBJ2-7, with TRBD1 identical over 8 bases. Germline V CDR1 and CDR2: MNHNS, SASEGT. The CDR3 spans 16 residues. Trimming took 0 bases from V and 5 from J; bases not matched to a gene: 9. CDR3: CASSEALGQGGNEQYF. The CDR3 DNA sequence: TGTGCCAGCAGTGAAGCGCTCGGACAGGGCGGCAACGAGCAGTACTTC.

This rearrangement joins TRBV30 to TRBJ1-4; D is uncertain. Trimming removed 3 bases at V and 3 bases at J, with 8 bases between. The germline gives CDR1 GTSNPN, CDR2 SVGIG (reference sequence). This CDR3 has 13 residues. In DNA form, the CDR3 reads TGTGCCTGGAGCCTGACACCTAATGAAAAACTGTTTTTT. Protein product: CAWSLTPNEKLFF.

The chain links TRBV5-1 to TRBJ2-3, with 11 nucleotides matching TRBD2. Germline loops: CDR1 SGHRS, CDR2 YFSETQ. The CDR3 runs to 16 residues. V was clipped by 5 bases and J by 0 bases; unmatched bases: 5. CDR3 region: CASRDGTSGSTDTQYF. Here the CDR3 DNA reads TGCGCCAGCAGGGACGGGACTAGCGGTAGCACAGATACGCAGTATTTT.

V gene TRBV4-2 combines with J gene TRBJ2-1; 7 nucleotides align to TRBD2. The CDR3 length is 16 residues. The V and J ends lost 4 bases and 0 bases, in that order; junction bases with no gene match: 6. Germline V lookup: CDR1 LGHNA, CDR2 YNFKEQ. CDR3: CASSLSGANSYNEQFF. DNA for the CDR3: TGTGCCAGCAGCCTGAGCGGGGCAAACTCCTACAATGAGCAGTTCTTC.

This clone has only a few counts. This chain connects TRBV3-1 (or the pseudogene TRBV3-2) to TRBJ2-5, with 8 bases fitting TRBD1. The junction had 3 bases not matched to a gene; V was cut back by 1 base and J by 2 bases. The germline CDR1 and CDR2 sequences are LGHDT and YNNKEL (reference sequence). The CDR3 loop spans 15 amino acids. This chain's CDR3 is CASSQGRGPQETQYF. For the CDR3, the DNA is TGTGCCAGCAGCCAAGGCAGGGGGCCACAAGAGACCCAGTACTTC.

The chain uses TRBV10-2 and TRBJ1-1; a weak D match, TRBD1 (5 bases). CDR1 is WSHSY, CDR2 SAAADI, per germline. The CDR3 extends over 14 amino acids. Trimming took off 10 bases at V and 1 base at J, with 16 bases between the two ends. CDR3 sequence reads: CATSRGATNTEAFF. CDR3 bases: TGCGCCACTTCCCGTGGGGCCACGAACACTGAAGCTTTCTTT.

The table lists this clone with a few counts. The chain recombines TRBV20-1 with TRBJ1-2; D is unresolved. The CDR3 spans 12 residues. V was cut by 3 bases and J by 2 bases, with 7 bases left in between. The V gene's germline CDR1 is DFQATT and CDR2 SNEGSKA (reference sequence). CDR3 bases: TGCAGTGCTAGTTTAAGCAACTATGGCTACACCTTC. Translating it yields CSASLSNYGYTF.

The rearrangement links TRBV7-7 to TRBJ2-2; possible D gene TRBD2, 5 bases. V was clipped by 5 bases and J by 1 base, with 8 bases between them. This CDR3 is 14 amino acids long. CDR1 is SSHAT and CDR2 is FNYEAQ in the germline V gene (reference sequence). The CDR3 protein is CASSPGENTGELFF. Written as DNA, the CDR3 is TGTGCCAGCAGCCCCGGGGAGAACACCGGGGAGCTGTTTTTT. Together with reference TRBV7-7 and TRBJ2-2, the CDR3 gives the full variable domain: GAGVSQSPRYKVTKRGQDVTLRCDPISSHATLYWYQQALGQGPEFLTYFNYEAQPDKSGLPSDRFSAERPEGSISTLTIQRTEQRDSAMYRCASSPGENTGELFFGEGSRLTVL.

The V and J genes are TRBV5-1 and TRBJ2-3; 11 bases align to TRBD2. The germline V gene has CDR1 SGHRS and CDR2 YFSETQ. The J segment lost 0 bases and the V segment lost 6 bases, leaving 6 bases of the junction unmatched. The CDR3 spans 16 residues. The CDR3 sequence: CASKTSGGTSTDTQYF. CDR3 DNA: TGCGCCAGCAAAACTAGCGGGGGAACTAGCACAGATACGCAGTATTTT. Filled out from reference TRBV5-1 and TRBJ2-3, the complete variable domain reads KAGVTQTPRYLIKTRGQQVTLSCSPISGHRSVSWYQQTPGQGLQFLFEYFSETQRNKGNFPGRFSGRQFSNSRSEMNVSTLELGDSALYLCASKTSGGTSTDTQYFGPGTRLTVL.

The chain has TRBV10-2 and TRBJ2-7; the D gene is possibly TRBD1 (6 bases). Per germline, CDR1 WSHSY and CDR2 SAAADI. V gave up 3 bases and J gave up 2 bases, with 14 bases separating them. CDR3 length equals 15 residues. The CDR3 nucleotides read TGCGCCAGCAGTGATCGGAGACAGGCGGCCTACGAGCAGTACTTC. Amino acids: CASSDRRQAAYEQYF.

The genes are TRBV2 and TRBJ1-1; 11 nucleotides match TRBD1. V gave up 6 bases and J gave up 6 bases; unmatched junction bases: 9. CDR1 SNHLY and CDR2 FYNNEI come from the germline V gene. The CDR3 contains 15 residues. Here the CDR3 reads CASRGDRGSGAEAFF. CDR3 sequence (DNA): TGTGCCAGCAGGGGGGACAGGGGGTCTGGGGCTGAAGCTTTCTTT.

This clone was seen a single time. The chain is built from TRBV15 and TRBJ1-2; D possibly corresponds to TRBD1 (6 bases). Trimming removed 1 base from V and 1 base from J, with 10 bases in between. Germline values: CDR1 LNHNV, CDR2 YYDKDF (reference sequence). This CDR3 contains 15 residues. CDR3 coding DNA: TGTGCCACCAGCAGAGCGGGACAAATTAACTATGGCTACACCTTC. Protein: CATSRAGQINYGYTF. The entire variable domain, with the rest obtained from reference TRBV15 and TRBJ1-2, is as follows: DAMVIQNPRYQVTQFGKPVTLSCSQTLNHNVMYWYQQKSSQAPKLLFHYYDKDFNNEADTPDNFQSRRPNTSFCFLDIRSPGLGDTAMYLCATSRAGQINYGYTFGSGTRLTVV.

The rearrangement joins TRBV27 to TRBJ1-5; D ambiguous. Germline V gives CDR1 MNHEY, CDR2 SMNVEV (reference sequence). Trimming removed 5 bases at V and 0 bases at J, with 14 bases between. CDR3 length: 16 residues. CDR3 bases: TGTGCCAGCAGTCGGTCCTTGGGCCATAGCAATCAGCCCCAGCATTTT. Amino acid sequence: CASSRSLGHSNQPQHF.

This sequence joins TRBV13 and TRBJ2-7; D is perhaps TRBD2 (5 bases). V was trimmed by 5 bases and J by 6 bases, leaving 11 bases between them. The CDR3 length is 12 residues. Germline CDR1 and CDR2: PRHDT and FYEKMQ (reference sequence). The chain's CDR3 is CASSQRATEQYF. DNA of the CDR3: TGTGCCAGCAGCCAGAGGGCTACCGAGCAGTACTTC.

The chain employs TRBV13 and TRBJ1-4; D is perhaps TRBD1 (6 bases). V lost 5 bases and J lost 8, with 15 bases in between. CDR1 and CDR2 (germline): PRHDT, FYEKMQ (reference sequence). The CDR3 covers 14 residues. CDR3 region: CASSTRTDHEKLFF. In DNA form, the CDR3 reads TGTGCCAGCAGCACCCGGACAGACCACGAAAAACTGTTTTTT.

Concerning this clone: The sample has other DNA sequences that encode this CDR3 too. The V and J genes are TRBV12-3 or TRBV12-4 and TRBJ1-1; maybe TRBD1 (5 bases). Deletions cut 3 bases from V and 2 bases from J, with 7 bases between. The CDR3 has 13 residues. This CDR3 reads CASSLGGNTEAFF. The CDR3 DNA reads TGTGCCAGCAGTTTGGGGGGTAACACTGAAGCTTTCTTT.

The chain carries TRBV7-2 and TRBJ2-7, with 9 positions matching TRBD1. This CDR3 is built from 14 residues. Germline CDR1 and CDR2: SGHTA and FQGNSA. V was clipped by 5 bases and J by 3 bases; unmatched bases: 5. CDR3 protein: CASSADRGGYEQYF. CDR3 coding DNA: TGTGCCAGCAGCGCGGACAGGGGCGGCTACGAGCAGTACTTC.

V usage is TRBV7-9 and J usage is TRBJ1-2, with 8 bases lining up with TRBD1. CDR3 size: 14 residues. Germline trimming cut 3 bases from V and 8 bases from J; bases unmatched to any gene: 8. CDR1 is SEHNR, CDR2 FQNEAQ, per germline (reference sequence). CDR3 loop: CASSFIQGEKGYTF. In nucleotides, the CDR3 is TGTGCCAGCAGCTTTATACAGGGGGAAAAGGGCTACACCTTC.

The sample holds one count of this clone. The chain is built from TRBV18 and TRBJ2-3; 10 bases line up with TRBD2. With 2 bases clipped from V and 6 bases from J, the junction kept 2 bases outside the gene matches. Germline V lookup: CDR1 KGHSH, CDR2 LQKENI. This CDR3 contains 14 residues. CDR3 nucleotides: TGTGCCAGCTCACCAACTAGCGGGGCTGATACGCAGTATTTT. Translating it yields CASSPTSGADTQYF.

The CDR3 sequence is CASSSLGLGANVLTF. The CDR3 DNA reads TGTGCCAGCAGTTCTTTGGGACTTGGGGCCAACGTCCTGACTTTC. V gene TRBV27 combines with J gene TRBJ2-6; a weak D match, TRBD2 (6 bases). V was shortened by 4 bases and J by 3 bases, with 10 bases between the two germline ends. In germline, CDR1 is MNHEY, CDR2 SMNVEV (reference sequence). The CDR3 extends over 15 amino acids.

The chain uses TRBV7-6 and TRBJ1-2; 7 bases match TRBD1. Unmatched junction bases numbered 16, after V lost 8 bases and J lost 7 bases. The CDR3 loop spans 15 amino acids. Germline-derived CDR1 and CDR2 are SGHVS and FNYEAQ. The CDR3 DNA reads TGTGCCAGCGCCGGGGACAGAGATGTCTTCGGTGGCTACACCTTC. It translates to CASAGDRDVFGGYTF.

This chain joins TRBV6-2 or TRBV6-3 and TRBJ2-7; 11 bases fit TRBD2. With V trimmed by 0 bases and J by 1 base, 5 bases remained unmatched. CDR3 length: 17 residues. The germline CDR1 and CDR2 sequences are MNHEY and SVGEGT. The CDR3 protein is CASSYSPGLADSYEQYF. The CDR3 DNA follows: TGTGCCAGCAGTTACTCCCCGGGACTAGCGGATTCCTACGAGCAGTACTTC.

This clone has only one observation. V and J are TRBV3-1 (or the pseudogene TRBV3-2) and TRBJ2-5; D is perhaps TRBD1 (6 bases). Germline CDR1 LGHDT, CDR2 YNNKEL (reference sequence). The CDR3 sequence is 14 residues long. The germline V and J ends were trimmed by 0 bases and 7 bases, with 12 bases remaining between them. CDR3 nucleotide sequence: TGTGCCAGCAGCCAAGAAGGGGGTCGTCGGACCCAGTACTTC. Protein sequence: CASSQEGGRRTQYF.

This clone turned up a few times. The chain couples TRBV15 to TRBJ2-3; D is undetermined. Per germline, CDR1 LNHNV and CDR2 YYDKDF (reference sequence). V lost 3 bases to trimming and J lost 0 bases, with 16 bases between them. The CDR3 is made up of 17 amino acids. In DNA form, the CDR3 reads TGTGCCACCAGCAGTTTCCCCAGGTCGGCGAGCACAGATACGCAGTATTTT. Translation: CATSSFPRSASTDTQYF.